This is a list of T cell receptor beta chains from one sample in a study of T cell responses to AZD1222 COVID-19 vaccine. The method was immunoSEQ multiplex PCR; TCRdb's version includes in-frame clones alone and lacks a portion of them. The sample includes 150,000 or so clones, around 85% of them seen just once. Material: peripheral blood, obtained on day 0 of AZD1222 vaccination. The receptors stem from an adult in good health. Each CDR3 is given with its conserved first and last residue. D genes are given only for firm matches. Rows may omit the clone size; those that give it use once, few, many or a size class.

TRBD1,TRBJ1-5,TRBV10-3,-,TGTGCCATCAAAAGCGGGACAGGGAGTCAGCCCCAGCATTTT,CAIKSGTGSQPQHF
-,TRBJ2-7,TRBV28,-,TGTGCCAGCGGACCCTACGAGCAGTACTTC,CASGPYEQYF
-,TRBJ2-3,TRBV11-3,-,TGTGCCAGCAGCTTAGGGGGAAAGGCAGGAGGCACAGATACGCAGTATTTT,CASSLGGKAGGTDTQYF
-,TRBJ1-5,TRBV6-6,-,TGTGCCAGCGGGAGGGAGGATTTGCAGCCCCAGCATTTT,CASGREDLQPQHF
-,TRBJ2-2,TRBV7-9,-,TGTGCCAGCAGCTTTCTGGGTACGAACACCGGGGAGCTGTTTTTT,CASSFLGTNTGELFF
-,TRBJ1-3,TRBV5-1,-,TGCGCCAGCAGCTTGCCCAGCCACACCATATATTTT,CASSLPSHTIYF
-,TRBJ2-1,TRBV6-2/TRBV6-3,-,TGTGCCAGCAGTTACTCGACCGGGGTTGATGAGCAGTTCTTC,CASSYSTGVDEQFF
-,TRBJ1-1,TRBV5-1,once,TGCGCCAGCAGAGACAGATCGAACACTGAAGCTTTCTTT,CASRDRSNTEAFF
TRBD1,TRBJ2-5,TRBV5-1,-,TGCGCCAGCAGCTTTTTGGGACAGGGAGGGCAAGAGACCCAGTACTTC,CASSFLGQGGQETQYF
TRBD1,TRBJ1-1,TRBV12-3/TRBV12-4,-,TGTGCCAGCAAAACAGGGGGGGTGACTGAAGCTTTCTTT,CASKTGGVTEAFF
-,TRBJ1-1,TRBV29-1,-,TGCAGCGTGGGACTTCAGCAAGGGATTGAAGCTTTCTTT,CSVGLQQGIEAFF
TRBD1,TRBJ2-3,TRBV3-1/TRBV3-2,-,TGTGCCAGCAGCCAAGGCGAGACAGGGGCCGAGCAGTATTTT,CASSQGETGAEQYF
TRBD1,TRBJ1-2,TRBV2,-,TGTGCCAGCAGAAGGACAGGAATCGCTAACTATGGCTACACCTTC,CASRRTGIANYGYTF
-,TRBJ1-2,TRBV29-1,-,TGCAGCGTTGGGGAGATGGGGTCGATCGGCTACACCTTC,CSVGEMGSIGYTF
-,TRBJ1-2,TRBV19,-,TGTGCCAGTAGTATCAGCGGCAGTGGCTATGGCTACACCTTC,CASSISGSGYGYTF
-,TRBJ2-1,TRBV6-5,-,TGTGCCAGCAGTTACTCGATGGACTACAATGAGCAGTTCTTC,CASSYSMDYNEQFF
-,TRBJ1-3,TRBV6-5,-,TGTGCCAGCAGGGGACGGAACTCTGGAAACACCATATATTTT,CASRGRNSGNTIYF
-,TRBJ2-7,TRBV4-1,-,TGCGCCAGCAGCCAAGTATATGGGGGGGCGGTGTCATACGAGCAGTACTTC,CASSQVYGGAVSYEQYF
-,TRBJ1-5,TRBV28,few,TGTGCCAGCAGTTCCCCCGGGACACTTTATAGCAATCAGCCCCAGCATTTT,CASSSPGTLYSNQPQHF
-,TRBJ2-1,TRBV5-1,-,TGCGCCAGCAGCTCAGGAGGGGAACGCTACAATGAGCAGTTCTTC,CASSSGGERYNEQFF
-,TRBJ1-2,TRBV6-1,-,TGTGCCAGCAGTGAGGGTAACTATGGCTACACCTTC,CASSEGNYGYTF
-,TRBJ1-1,TRBV10-3,once,TGTGCCATCAGTGAGAGGGCAGGGAGATACACTGAAGCTTTCTTT,CAISERAGRYTEAFF
-,TRBJ1-1,TRBV19,few,TGTGCCAGTAGTAGGGATCACATGAACACTGAAGCTTTCTTT,CASSRDHMNTEAFF
-,TRBJ2-1,TRBV30,-,TGTGCCTGGAGTAGGACTGGATACAATGAGCAGTTCTTC,CAWSRTGYNEQFF
TRBD2,TRBJ2-7,TRBV3-1/TRBV3-2,-,TGTGCCAGCAGCCAAGGCGCGGGAGGGGCCGAGCAGTACTTC,CASSQGAGGAEQYF
TRBD1,TRBJ1-4,TRBV6-5,-,TGTGCCAGCAGTTACGGGACAGATAATGAAAAACTGTTTTTT,CASSYGTDNEKLFF
-,TRBJ1-4,TRBV12-3/TRBV12-4,-,TGTGCCAGCAGCCCGGTGGCTAATGAAAAACTGTTTTTT,CASSPVANEKLFF
-,TRBJ2-7,TRBV30,-,TGTGCCTGGAGGGGGGACGGCTACGAGCAGTACTTC,CAWRGDGYEQYF
-,TRBJ1-2,TRBV3-1/TRBV3-2,once,TGTGCCAGCAGCGGACAGTTCTATGGCTACACCTTC,CASSGQFYGYTF
-,TRBJ2-7,TRBV6-5,-,TGTGCCAGCGGGCAGTCCTACGAGCAGTACTTC,CASGQSYEQYF
-,TRBJ2-7,TRBV19,-,TGTGCCAGTAGTATGACTGACGTATTGGCCTACGAGCAGTACTTC,CASSMTDVLAYEQYF
-,TRBJ2-2,TRBV19,-,TGTGCCAGTAATCTGAACCCGAACACCGGGGAGCTGTTTTTT,CASNLNPNTGELFF
-,TRBJ1-4,TRBV19,once,TGTGCCAGTAGTGTTTGGACAAACTCCTTCAATGAAAAACTGTTTTTT,CASSVWTNSFNEKLFF
-,TRBJ1-3,TRBV19,once,TGTGCCAGTAGTATAACAGGGAACTCGGAAGGAAACACCATATATTTT,CASSITGNSEGNTIYF
-,TRBJ2-3,TRBV29-1,-,TGCGGTACAGATACGCAGTATTTT,CGTDTQYF
-,TRBJ1-5,TRBV15,-,TGTGCCACCAGCAGAGATCGGGGGGCCCATCAGCCCCAGCATTTT,CATSRDRGAHQPQHF
-,TRBJ1-1,TRBV4-1,-,TGCGCCAGCAGCCAAGCCTCCCGGGCAGGTGACCCACTTGGAGCTTTCTTT,CASSQASRAGDPLGAFF
-,TRBJ2-7,TRBV5-6,-,TGTGCCAGCAGCTTGAGGGGGGGATGGATGCAGTACTTC,CASSLRGGWMQYF
-,TRBJ1-4,TRBV4-2,once,TGTGCCAGCAGCCCTACCGGGCAGGGACTGTTTTTT,CASSPTGQGLFF
-,TRBJ1-2,TRBV18,-,TGTGCCAGCTCACCACCGGGAGGGTCCGGCTATGGCTACACCTTC,CASSPPGGSGYGYTF
-,TRBJ2-5,TRBV10-1,-,TGCGCCAGCAGCGCCGAGGCCAGGCCCTGGGAGACCCAGTACTTC,CASSAEARPWETQYF
-,TRBJ2-7,TRBV6-5,-,TGTGCCAGTAGCCGCCAAATTACCTACGAGCAGTACTTC,CASSRQITYEQYF
TRBD2,TRBJ2-1,TRBV5-8,-,TGTGCCAGCAGCTTGGGACTAGCGTCCTACAATGAGCAGTTCTTC,CASSLGLASYNEQFF
-,TRBJ1-5,TRBV25-1,-,TGTGCCAGCAGTGTTTTGGGGAGCCTACTTAGCAATCAGCCCCAGCATTTT,CASSVLGSLLSNQPQHF
TRBD2,TRBJ2-7,TRBV7-9,once,TGTGCCAGCAGCTTAGGCTCAGGACTAGCGGGAGCTTACGAGCAGTACTTC,CASSLGSGLAGAYEQYF
TRBD1,TRBJ1-4,TRBV6-2/TRBV6-3,once,TGTGCCAGCAGTGCGGACAGGGGGTATGAAAAACTGTTTTTT,CASSADRGYEKLFF
-,TRBJ1-2,TRBV2,-,TGTGCCAGCAGTGCAATCGGGTACTTCGGGACCTTC,CASSAIGYFGTF